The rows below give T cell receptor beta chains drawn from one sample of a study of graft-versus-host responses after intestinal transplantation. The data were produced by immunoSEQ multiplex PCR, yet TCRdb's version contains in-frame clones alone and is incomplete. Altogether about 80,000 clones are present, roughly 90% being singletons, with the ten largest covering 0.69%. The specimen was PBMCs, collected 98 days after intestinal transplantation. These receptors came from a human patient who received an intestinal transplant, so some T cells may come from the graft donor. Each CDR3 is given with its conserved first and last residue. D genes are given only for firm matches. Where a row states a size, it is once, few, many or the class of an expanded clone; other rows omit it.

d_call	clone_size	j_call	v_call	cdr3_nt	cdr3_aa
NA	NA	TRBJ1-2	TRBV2	TGTGCCAGCAGGGCCGAAAGCTATGGCTACACCTTC	CASRAESYGYTF
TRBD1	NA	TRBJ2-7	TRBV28	TGTGCCAGCACTACGGGACAGGGGGACGAGCAGTACTTC	CASTTGQGDEQYF
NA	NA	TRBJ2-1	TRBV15	TGTGCCACCAGCAGATACTTAGAACTGTCCTCCTACAATGAGCAGTTCTTC	CATSRYLELSSYNEQFF
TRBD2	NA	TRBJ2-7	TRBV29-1	TGCAGCGCTCTGGGACTAGCGGGATTCTCCTACGAGCAGTACTTC	CSALGLAGFSYEQYF
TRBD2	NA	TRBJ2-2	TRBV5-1	TGCGCCAGCAGCACAAGCGGGACCAGCACCGGGGAGCTGTTTTTT	CASSTSGTSTGELFF
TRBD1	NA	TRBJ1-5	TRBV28	TGTGCCAGCAGAACAGGGGTCTCCAATCAGCCCCAGCATTTT	CASRTGVSNQPQHF
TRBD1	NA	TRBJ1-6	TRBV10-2	TGCGCCAGCAGGGAAAGACAGGGTCCGCTAGCACCCCTCCACTTT	CASRERQGPLAPLHF
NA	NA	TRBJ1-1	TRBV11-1	TGTGCCAGCTTGACAGAGAACACTGAAGCTTTCTTT	CASLTENTEAFF
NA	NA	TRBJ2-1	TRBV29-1	TGCAGCCCTTTTACAGGGAGCTCCTACAATGAGCAGTTCTTC	CSPFTGSSYNEQFF
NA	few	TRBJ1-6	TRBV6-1	TGTGCCAGCAGTGAAGGGGGGGATAATTCACCCCTCCACTTT	CASSEGGDNSPLHF
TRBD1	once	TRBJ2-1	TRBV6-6	TGTGCCAGCAGTTACTCGTCTCAGGGGGACAATGAGCAGTTCTTC	CASSYSSQGDNEQFF
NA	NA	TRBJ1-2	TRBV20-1	TGCAGTGCTAGGTTAGGGGGTGGCTACACCTTC	CSARLGGGYTF
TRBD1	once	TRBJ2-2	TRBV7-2	TGTGCCAGCAGCTTACCGCCCGGACAGGGAGGTGGGGAGCTGTTTTTT	CASSLPPGQGGGELFF
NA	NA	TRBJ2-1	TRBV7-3	TGTGCCAGCAGCTTAAACGTCGTCGGTGAGCAGTTCTTC	CASSLNVVGEQFF
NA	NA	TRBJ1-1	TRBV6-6	TGTGCCAGCAGTTACTCAGGTAAAGCTTTCTTT	CASSYSGKAFF
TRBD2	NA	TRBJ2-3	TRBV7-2	TGTGCCAGCAGCTTACTAAGGCGGGGGGCCACAGATACGCAGTATTTT	CASSLLRRGATDTQYF
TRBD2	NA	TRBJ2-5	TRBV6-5	TGTGCCAGCAGTTACTCTCTTAGCGGGGGACATGAGACCCAGTACTTC	CASSYSLSGGHETQYF
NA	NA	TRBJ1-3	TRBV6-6	TGTGCCAGCAGTTACCACGGGGACGTTGGAAACACCATATATTTT	CASSYHGDVGNTIYF
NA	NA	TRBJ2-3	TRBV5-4	TGTGCCAGCAGCTTAGGAGGGGCGGGAGATACGCAGTATTTT	CASSLGGAGDTQYF
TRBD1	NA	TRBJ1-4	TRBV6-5	TGTGCCAGCAGTTACGACAGGGTTAATGAAAAACTGTTTTTT	CASSYDRVNEKLFF
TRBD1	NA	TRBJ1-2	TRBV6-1	TGTGCCAGCAGTGTACTACTACAGGGGAACGGTGGCTACACCTTC	CASSVLLQGNGGYTF
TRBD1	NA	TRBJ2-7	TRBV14	TGTGCCAGCAGCCAAGAAAGTGGGACAGCGAGCTACGAGCAGTACTTC	CASSQESGTASYEQYF
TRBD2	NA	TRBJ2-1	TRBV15	TGTGCCACCAGCAGAGCGCAGCGGGAGGACAATGAGCAGTTCTTC	CATSRAQREDNEQFF
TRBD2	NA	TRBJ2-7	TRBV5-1	TGCGCCAGCAGAGCCATTAGCGGGGGGCCGGGGTACGAGCAGTACTTC	CASRAISGGPGYEQYF
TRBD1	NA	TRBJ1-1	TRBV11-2	TGTGCCAGCAGCCGGTCGACAGGGAAGTACACTGAAGCTTTCTTT	CASSRSTGKYTEAFF
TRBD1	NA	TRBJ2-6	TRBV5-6	TGTGCCAGCAGCTCTACCTGGACAGGGGTCCACTCTGGGGCCAACGTCCTGACTTTC	CASSSTWTGVHSGANVLTF
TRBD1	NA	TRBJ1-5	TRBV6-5	TGTGCCAGCCTTCCGACAGGGAGCAATCAGCCCCAGCATTTT	CASLPTGSNQPQHF
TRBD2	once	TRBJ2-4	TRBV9	TGTGCCAGCAGCGTAGCTACTCCAGCGGGGGCCTACATTCAGTACTTC	CASSVATPAGAYIQYF
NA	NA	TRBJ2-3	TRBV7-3	TGTGCCAGCAGCTTGGGCTCCCAAGGCACAGATACGCAGTATTTT	CASSLGSQGTDTQYF
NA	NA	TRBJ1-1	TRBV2	TGTGCCAGCAGTGAATATATTCGGGGGAACACTGAAGCTTTCTTT	CASSEYIRGNTEAFF
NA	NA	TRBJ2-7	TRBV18	TGTGCCAGCTCACCATTGGTGCGTTTATCGTACGAGCAGTACTTC	CASSPLVRLSYEQYF
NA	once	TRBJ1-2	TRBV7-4	TGTGCCAGCAGCTTACAAGGGGATCACTATGGCTACACCTTC	CASSLQGDHYGYTF
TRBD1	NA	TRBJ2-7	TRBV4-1	TGCGCCAGCAGCCAAGACAGGGGGACCTCCTACGAGCAGTACTTC	CASSQDRGTSYEQYF
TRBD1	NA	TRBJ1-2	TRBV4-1	TGCGCCAGCAGCGTGGACAGGGGAGGCTACACCTTC	CASSVDRGGYTF
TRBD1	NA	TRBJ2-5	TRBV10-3	TGTGCCATCAAGGGACAGGGGGCAGGGGAGACCCAGTACTTC	CAIKGQGAGETQYF
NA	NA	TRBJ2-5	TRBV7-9	TGTGCCAGCAGCTTAGCGGCTAGCGAAGAGACCCAGTACTTC	CASSLAASEETQYF
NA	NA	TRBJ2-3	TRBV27	TGTGCCAGCAGCCGACAGGGACCGGGGGGAGATACGCAGTATTTT	CASSRQGPGGDTQYF
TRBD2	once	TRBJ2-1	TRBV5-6	TGTGCCAGCAGCTTCGGGAGTCCGGGACTAGCGGGGGGTAATGAGCAGTTCTTC	CASSFGSPGLAGGNEQFF
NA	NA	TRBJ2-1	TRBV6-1	TGTGCCAGCAATCGAGGGCTAGGGAATGAGCAGTTCTTC	CASNRGLGNEQFF
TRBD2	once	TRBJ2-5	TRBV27	TGTGCCAGCAGTAGCGGGAGGGTTGAGACCCAGTACTTC	CASSSGRVETQYF
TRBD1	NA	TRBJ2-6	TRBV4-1	TGCGCCAGCAGCCAAGGGCGACAGGGGAATGGGGCCAACGTCCTGACTTTC	CASSQGRQGNGANVLTF
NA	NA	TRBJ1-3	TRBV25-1	TGTGCCACCCGACAGGGAAACACCATATATTTT	CATRQGNTIYF
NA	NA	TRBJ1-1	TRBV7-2	TGTGCCAGCAGCTTGGCGGGGGGCGCCACTGAAGCTTTCTTT	CASSLAGGATEAFF
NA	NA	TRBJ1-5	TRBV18	TGTGCCAGCTCACCAACCCCCCAGGCCGGGCAGCCCCAGCATTTT	CASSPTPQAGQPQHF
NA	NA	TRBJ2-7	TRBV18	TGTGCCAGCTCCCCCGGGGGGGGGACAGGGAGCCACTACGAGCAGTACTTC	CASSPGGGTGSHYEQYF
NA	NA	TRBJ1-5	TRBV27	TGTGCCAGCAGTTCAACCCGTCGAAAGGGATTCTATAGCAATCAGCCCCAGCATTTT	CASSSTRRKGFYSNQPQHF